The 15 T cell receptor beta chains in this list originate from one sample, sequenced in a study of blood T cell repertoires in COVID-19. Profiled with immunoSEQ multiplex PCR; TCRdb holds only in-frame clones, not every one. The table records 200,000 or so clones, 80% to 95% of them present only once. The sample was peripheral blood. Every receptor here comes from a man between 60 and 75 years old with COVID-19, enrolled during active disease.

The chain couples TRBV12-3 or TRBV12-4 to TRBJ2-1; D is undetermined. Trimming pared 3 bases from V and 3 bases from J, leaving 6 bases between. This CDR3 comprises 13 residues. This chain's CDR3 is CASSFSDYNEQFF. In nucleotides, the CDR3 is TGTGCCAGCAGTTTCTCAGACTACAATGAGCAGTTCTTC.

The chain joins TRBV12-3 or TRBV12-4 to TRBJ2-2; D is uncertain. The ends were cut back, 3 bases at V and 6 bases at J, with 5 bases in the middle. The CDR3 extends over 12 amino acids. Written as DNA, the CDR3 is TGTGCCAGCAGTTTCTTCGCCGGGGAGCTGTTTTTT. This sequence encodes CASSFFAGELFF.

The chain recombines TRBV6-5 with TRBJ1-5, with 11 bases that match TRBD1. Germline V gives CDR1 MNHEY, CDR2 SVGAGI. V shed 6 bases, J shed 6 bases, and the junction held 4 bases outside the gene matches. The CDR3 is made up of 14 amino acids. CDR3 amino acids: CASSQDRGRQPQHF. DNA of the CDR3: TGTGCCAGCAGCCAGGACAGGGGGCGTCAGCCCCAGCATTTT.

The chain uses TRBV19 and TRBJ2-1, with D possibly being TRBD1 (5 bases). Germline loops: CDR1 LNHDA, CDR2 SQIVND (reference sequence). The CDR3 covers 20 residues. V lost 5 bases, J lost 2 bases, and 28 bases lay in between. The CDR3 bases are TGTGCCAGTAGTCCCCGTTTAGGCAGGGCGGTGATCTCCGCCTACAATGAGCAGTTCTTC. This translates into CASSPRLGRAVISAYNEQFF.

This clone occurred a few times. V usage is TRBV5-4 and J usage is TRBJ1-6; D not resolved. CDR1 and CDR2 from the germline V gene are SGHNT and YYREEE (reference sequence). Trimming took 3 bases from V and 5 from J, leaving 9 bases between them. The CDR3 has 14 residues. The CDR3 sequence is CASSSYRNNSPLHF. The CDR3 bases are TGTGCCAGCAGCTCCTACAGAAATAATTCACCCCTCCACTTT.

The chain couples TRBV7-6 to TRBJ1-4; D unclear. The CDR3 consists of 13 residues. Germline CDR1 SGHVS, CDR2 FNYEAQ. With 5 bases removed from V and 8 bases from J, the gap between germline ends came to 12 bases. The CDR3 is CASSLGRGEKLFF. DNA of the CDR3: TGTGCCAGCAGCCTCGGTCGAGGGGAAAAACTGTTTTTT. Full variable domain (outside the CDR3, taken from reference TRBV7-6 and TRBJ1-4): GAGVSQSPRYKVTKRGQDVALRCDPISGHVSLYWYRQALGQGPEFLTYFNYEAQQDKSGLPNDRFSAERPEGSISTLTIQRTEQRDSAMYRCASSLGRGEKLFFGSGTQLSVL.

This chain links TRBV10-1 with TRBJ2-5, with TRBD2 matching 8 bases. Germline assignment: CDR1 WNHNN and CDR2 SYGVQD (reference sequence). The CDR3 contains 11 residues. Trimming cost V 8 bases and J 13 bases; bases outside gene matches: 9. CDR3 sequence (DNA): TGCGCCAGCGTGAGACCGGGGGGGAGGTACTTC. It encodes CASVRPGGRYF.

V gene TRBV3-1 (or the pseudogene TRBV3-2) combines with J gene TRBJ1-4, with D unresolved. The CDR3 runs 12 residues. V gave up 1 base and J gave up 8 bases, with 5 bases separating them. From germline, CDR1 is LGHDT and CDR2 YNNKEL (reference sequence). The CDR3 DNA reads as TGTGCCAGCAGCCAAGTCCAAGAAAAACTGTTTTTT. It yields the protein CASSQVQEKLFF.

The V gene is TRBV28, the J gene TRBJ1-6; D not resolved. The germline CDR1 and CDR2 sequences are MDHEN and SYDVKM. The CDR3 loop spans 20 amino acids. Between the trimmed V and J ends, which lost 3 bases and 7 bases, there was a span of 28 bases. CDR3 sequence (DNA): TGTGCCAGCAGTTTCTCTTTGGCCACCAGCGAAAGGAGAATGAATTCACCCCTCCACTTT. Translated: CASSFSLATSERRMNSPLHF.

The rearrangement links TRBV7-6 to TRBJ2-2, with 10 bases fitting TRBD1. The CDR3 is 17 amino acids. Trimming took 3 bases from V and 0 from J; bases not matched to a gene: 4. Germline CDR1 and CDR2: SGHVS and FNYEAQ. The CDR3 DNA reads TGTGCCAGCAGCTTCGCCGGGACAGGGGCGAACACCGGGGAGCTGTTTTTT. Its protein is CASSFAGTGANTGELFF.

The chain employs TRBV27 and TRBJ2-7; 11 positions match TRBD2. This CDR3 is 15 amino acids long. Germline values: CDR1 MNHEY, CDR2 SMNVEV (reference sequence). Trimming cost V 7 bases and J 6 bases; bases outside gene matches: 11. The CDR3 DNA reads TGTGCCAGCAACGGACTAGCGGGCGGTAGGGCCGAGCAGTACTTC. Encoded protein: CASNGLAGGRAEQYF.

The V gene is TRBV30, the J gene TRBJ1-1; D is unclear. The CDR3 length is 14 residues. V was shortened by 2 bases and J by 1 base, with 11 bases between the two germline ends. CDR1 and CDR2 from the germline V gene are GTSNPN and SVGIG (reference sequence). CDR3 in DNA: TGTGCCTGGAGTCAGTTTACGGGGAACACTGAAGCTTTCTTT. Translation: CAWSQFTGNTEAFF.

This clone was recorded a few times. Within the sample, other DNA sequences also encode this same CDR3. The gene calls are TRBV5-1 and TRBJ2-1; TRBD1 might be the D (6 bases). V was cut by 3 bases and J by 6 bases, with 13 bases left in between. The CDR3 has 14 amino acids. Germline V gene lookup returns CDR1 SGHRS and CDR2 YFSETQ. The CDR3 region is CASSWLQGSNEQFF. CDR3 in DNA: TGCGCCAGCAGCTGGTTACAGGGTAGCAATGAGCAGTTCTTC.

This rearrangement joins TRBV30 to TRBJ2-4, with a tentative D call TRBD2 (5 bases). V lost 2 bases and J 0 bases, leaving 20 bases between the germline ends. Germline V gene data show CDR1 as GTSNPN and CDR2 as SVGIG (reference sequence). The CDR3 covers 18 residues. CDR3 residues: CAWSRRGSRVLAKNIQYF. The CDR3 nucleotides read TGTGCCTGGAGTAGGAGAGGGTCTAGAGTCTTAGCCAAAAACATTCAGTACTTC.

CDR3 coding DNA: TGTGCCAGCAAAACGCAGGGCTACGGGGAGCTGTTTTTT. Residues: CASKTQGYGELFF. The chain has TRBV12-3 or TRBV12-4 and TRBJ2-2; a weak D match, TRBD1 (5 bases). The CDR3 runs to 13 residues. Trimming took 7 bases from V and 7 from J, leaving 13 bases between them.